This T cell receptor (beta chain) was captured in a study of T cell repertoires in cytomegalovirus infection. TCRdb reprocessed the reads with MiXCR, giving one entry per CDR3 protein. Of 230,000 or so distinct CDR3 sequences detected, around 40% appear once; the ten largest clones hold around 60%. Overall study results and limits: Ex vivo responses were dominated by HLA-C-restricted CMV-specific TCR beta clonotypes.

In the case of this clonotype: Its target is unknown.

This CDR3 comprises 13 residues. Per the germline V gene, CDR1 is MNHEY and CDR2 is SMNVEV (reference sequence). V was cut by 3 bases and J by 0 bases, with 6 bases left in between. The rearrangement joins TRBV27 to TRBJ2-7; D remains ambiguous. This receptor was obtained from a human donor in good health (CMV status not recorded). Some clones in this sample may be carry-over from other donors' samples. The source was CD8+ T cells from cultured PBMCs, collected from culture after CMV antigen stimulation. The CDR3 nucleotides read TGTGCCAGCAGTTTTTACAGCTCCTACGAGCAGTACTTC. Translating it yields CASSFYSSYEQYF.